The clone carrying this TCR beta chain was observed once. The CDR3 totals 14 residues. Trimming left V 0 bases short and J 12 bases short, with 12 bases between. The germline V gene encodes CDR1 MNHEY and CDR2 SVGAGI. The sample belongs to a study of blood T cell repertoires in COVID-19. As for the study in general: Specimens from acute and convalescent COVID-19 originated in the United States, Italy and Spain.

In the authors' methods: Reference gene primers were amplified, and this amplification served to estimate nucleated cell counts. TCRdb's copy holds only in-frame clones and misses some; the assay was immunoSEQ multiplex PCR. V, J and clone size are taken as reported in that table, and D and trimming were inferred from the DNA itself. The repertoire has around 170,000 clones, less than 90% of them found once; the top ten carry 3% to 4%. This chain joins TRBV6-5 and TRBJ1-6; D call uncertain. Source material: peripheral blood. This TCR derives from a woman between 70 and 85 years old with acute or convalescent COVID-19. The CDR3 loop reads CASSYSIVEEPLHF. CDR3 bases: TGTGCCAGCAGTTACTCGATCGTCGAGGAACCCCTCCACTTT.